This T cell receptor beta chain was sequenced for a study of graft-versus-host responses after intestinal transplantation. The wider study: Multivisceral, liver-intestinal, or isolated intestinal transplants were given to recipients. Tacrolimus and steroids were given for around 3 years to all recipients after anti-thymocyte globulin induction. General study findings and limits: Recipient-marrow GvH clones were detected, some having first appeared in ileum or blood. GvH clone levels peaked in circulation, and this peak was associated with early post-transplant HvG declines.

TCRdb's table, derived via immunoSEQ multiplex PCR, lists solely in-frame clones and lacks some. The profile covers some 100,000 clones, with approximately 84% appearing a single time and roughly 0.97% taken by the ten largest. Of note for this clone: Its antigen remains unknown.

V lost 4 bases and J 8 bases, leaving 15 bases between the germline ends. This CDR3 has 14 amino acids. The germline CDR1 and CDR2 sequences are SEHNR and FQNEAQ (reference sequence). The clonotype comes from a human donor who was the organ donor for an intestinal transplant. Sequences were derived from unstimulated CD4+ T cells sorted from spleen or lymph node cells, sampled before transplant. V gene TRBV7-9 combines with J gene TRBJ2-1; D remains ambiguous. The CDR3 sequence: CASSSSTSIDEQFF. The CDR3 DNA reads as TGTGCCAGCAGCTCGTCGACATCTATCGATGAGCAGTTCTTC.